A selection of T cell receptor beta chains follows, all from one sample in a study of blood T cell repertoires in COVID-19. The repertoire was sequenced with immunoSEQ multiplex PCR; TCRdb's copy has only in-frame clones and lacks some. The table lists fewer than 300,000 clones, about nine tenths of them singletons. What was sequenced was peripheral blood. These receptors originate from a young woman with COVID-19, enrolled during active disease. Both conserved end residues are part of each CDR3. D genes are given only for firm matches. Clone size, where shown, is once, few, many, or a class for clones that have expanded.

.	.	TRBJ2-7	TRBV5-4	CASSAADSYEQYF	TGTGCCAGCAGCGCCGCGGACTCCTACGAGCAGTACTTC
.	.	TRBJ1-6	TRBV30	CAWRGKGGINSPLHF	TGTGCCTGGAGGGGCAAGGGGGGGATCAATTCACCCCTCCACTTT
few	TRBD2	TRBJ2-7	TRBV2	CAIRSTSGSYEQYF	TGTGCCATTCGATCGACTAGCGGGAGCTACGAGCAGTACTTC
once	TRBD1	TRBJ2-5	TRBV18	CASSPTGTGGETQYF	TGTGCCAGCTCACCTACCGGGACAGGGGGGGAGACCCAGTACTTC
.	TRBD2	TRBJ2-7	TRBV27	CASSPQLAGNPYEQYF	TGTGCCAGCAGTCCCCAACTAGCGGGAAACCCCTACGAGCAGTACTTC
.	.	TRBJ1-4	TRBV5-1	CASSPRGAHATNEKLFF	TGCGCCAGCAGCCCCCGGGGAGCCCATGCAACTAATGAAAAACTGTTTTTT
.	.	TRBJ1-2	TRBV6-5	CASRLNREDGYTF	TGTGCCAGCAGGTTGAACAGGGAAGATGGCTACACCTTC
.	.	TRBJ1-1	TRBV5-1	CASSLGLRNTEAFF	TGCGCCAGCAGCTTGGGACTCAGGAACACTGAAGCTTTCTTT
.	TRBD1	TRBJ1-4	TRBV10-2	CASRGTASTNEKLFF	TGCGCCAGCAGGGGGACAGCCTCAACTAATGAAAAACTGTTTTTT
.	TRBD1	TRBJ1-1	TRBV3-1/TRBV3-2	CASSQDPRQGPPAFF	TGTGCCAGCAGCCAAGATCCCCGACAGGGGCCTCCAGCTTTCTTT
.	TRBD2	TRBJ2-2	TRBV5-4	CASGGEGHTGELFF	TGTGCCAGCGGGGGGGAGGGCCATACCGGGGAGCTGTTTTTT
.	TRBD2	TRBJ2-1	TRBV15	CATSSGSQNEQFF	TGTGCCACCTCTAGCGGGAGCCAAAATGAGCAGTTCTTC
.	.	TRBJ2-3	TRBV4-1	CASSQQGGRTDTQYF	TGCGCCAGCAGCCAGCAGGGGGGCCGCACAGATACGCAGTATTTT
.	TRBD2	TRBJ2-5	TRBV29-1	CSAEPLAGQETQYF	TGCAGCGCCGAACCGCTAGCGGGGCAAGAGACCCAGTACTTC
.	TRBD2	TRBJ2-7	TRBV7-9	CASSLALSGSGYEQYF	TGTGCCAGCAGCTTAGCCCTTAGCGGGAGTGGGTACGAGCAGTACTTC
.	TRBD2	TRBJ2-7	TRBV3-1/TRBV3-2	CASRRREGYEQYF	TGTGCCAGCCGGCGTCGGGAGGGCTACGAGCAGTACTTC
once	.	TRBJ1-2	TRBV12-5	CASGLERDGGYTF	.
few	TRBD1	TRBJ1-5	TRBV27	CASSSTNRGGVLNQPQHF	TGTGCCAGCAGTTCCACAAACAGGGGGGGGGTTCTTAATCAGCCCCAGCATTTT
.	.	TRBJ1-2	TRBV12-3/TRBV12-4	CASSLGQLYGYTF	TGTGCCAGCAGTTTAGGACAGCTCTATGGCTACACCTTC
.	.	TRBJ1-5	TRBV27	CASSPGESYQPQHF	TGTGCCAGCAGTCCGGGGGAGTCGTATCAGCCCCAGCATTTT
once	TRBD1	TRBJ2-7	TRBV3-1/TRBV3-2	CASSYRTGGPYEQYF	TGTGCCAGCAGCTATCGGACAGGGGGCCCCTACGAGCAGTACTTC
once	.	TRBJ2-1	TRBV24-1	CATSDSLYNEQFF	TGTGCCACCAGTGATTCCCTATACAATGAGCAGTTCTTC
.	.	TRBJ1-1	TRBV12-2	CASRLAGIDGDTEAFF	TGTGCAAGTCGCTTAGCTGGAATTGACGGGGACACTGAAGCTTTCTTT
once	.	TRBJ1-1	TRBV6-6	CASSYSGANTEAFF	TGTGCCAGCAGTTACTCAGGGGCCAACACTGAAGCTTTCTTT
.	.	TRBJ2-2	TRBV2	CASSEASRLLVGELFF	TGTGCCAGCAGTGAAGCTAGTCGACTATTAGTCGGGGAGCTGTTTTTT
.	.	TRBJ2-7	TRBV15	CATSIQAIPSYEQYF	TGTGCCACCAGCATACAGGCGATACCCTCCTACGAGCAGTACTTC
.	.	TRBJ1-4	TRBV28	CASSLWDIATNEKLFF	TGTGCCAGCAGTTTATGGGACATTGCAACTAATGAAAAACTGTTTTTT
.	.	TRBJ1-1	TRBV5-1	CASSLAGGEAFF	TGCGCCAGCAGCTTGGCCGGCGGGGAAGCTTTCTTT
.	.	TRBJ1-2	TRBV6-1	CASSDGLYGYTF	TGTGCCAGCAGTGACGGACTCTATGGCTACACCTTC
.	.	TRBJ2-3	TRBV19	CASSIGRATDTQYF	TGTGCCAGTAGTATAGGCAGGGCCACAGATACGCAGTATTTT
once	TRBD1	TRBJ2-7	TRBV5-1	CASSLVLQGNEQYF	TGCGCCAGCAGCTTGGTGTTACAGGGGAACGAGCAGTACTTC
once	.	TRBJ2-6	TRBV5-1	CASRGSFSGANVLTF	TGCGCCAGCAGGGGGAGCTTCTCTGGGGCCAACGTCCTGACTTTC
.	TRBD1	TRBJ1-4	TRBV19	CASSIGGQGSEKLFF	TGTGCCAGTAGTATCGGGGGACAGGGGAGTGAAAAACTGTTTTTT
once	.	TRBJ2-4	TRBV15	CATSRFSGSSLAPKNIQYF	TGTGCCACCAGCAGATTTTCTGGTTCGTCTCTGGCCCCCAAAAACATTCAGTACTTC
.	TRBD1	TRBJ1-1	TRBV5-1	CASSSGQGALGTEAFF	TGCGCCAGCAGCTCGGGACAGGGGGCGTTAGGGACTGAAGCTTTCTTT
.	TRBD2	TRBJ2-5	TRBV7-2	CASSLGGAAGVKTQYF	TGTGCCAGCAGCTTAGGAGGAGCGGCGGGGGTAAAGACCCAGTACTTC
.	.	TRBJ1-2	TRBV28	CASQAGLTSNYGYTF	TGTGCCAGCCAGGCAGGGCTTACCTCTAACTATGGCTACACCTTC
.	.	TRBJ2-1	TRBV6-5	CASSSVSSSYNEQFF	TGTGCCAGCAGTTCCGTTTCGAGCTCCTACAATGAGCAGTTCTTC
.	TRBD1	TRBJ1-2	TRBV9	CASSVDAGTENGYTF	TGTGCCAGCAGCGTAGATGCCGGGACAGAGAATGGCTACACCTTC
.	TRBD1	TRBJ1-2	TRBV6-1	CASSETEGALANYGYTF	TGTGCCAGCAGTGAAACGGAGGGGGCCCTAGCTAACTATGGCTACACCTTC
.	TRBD1	TRBJ1-6	TRBV25-1	CASSQTGTGNSPLHF	TGTGCCAGCAGTCAAACCGGGACAGGCAATTCGCCCCTCCACTTT
few	TRBD1	TRBJ1-4	TRBV6-2/TRBV6-3	CASSYPKTGGDEKLFF	TGTGCCAGCAGTTACCCAAAGACAGGGGGCGACGAAAAACTGTTTTTT
.	TRBD1	TRBJ1-2	TRBV5-1	CASSLEQGDYGYTF	TGCGCCAGCAGCTTGGAGCAGGGGGACTATGGCTACACCTTC
.	TRBD1	TRBJ1-3	TRBV5-1	CASSLAGTAGNTIYF	TGCGCCAGCAGCTTGGCCGGGACAGCTGGAAACACCATATATTTT
.	TRBD2	TRBJ2-2	TRBV9	CASSPRLAGGVSTGELFF	TGTGCCAGCAGCCCGAGACTAGCGGGAGGGGTGTCGACCGGGGAGCTGTTTTTT
.	TRBD1	TRBJ1-1	TRBV7-9	CASSKHPGQGPNTEAFF	TGTGCCAGCAGCAAACATCCGGGACAGGGGCCGAACACTGAAGCTTTCTTT
.	TRBD1	TRBJ1-3	TRBV27	CASREAGTGSFSGNTIYF	TGTGCCAGCAGGGAGGCCGGGACAGGGTCTTTCTCTGGAAACACCATATATTTT
.	TRBD1	TRBJ1-1	TRBV15	CATSRDHRTGEAFF	TGTGCCACCAGCAGAGATCATAGGACAGGGGAAGCTTTCTTT
once	TRBD2	TRBJ2-3	TRBV10-2	CASRTSGVTDTQYF	TGCGCCAGCAGGACTAGCGGGGTCACAGATACGCAGTATTTT
few	.	TRBJ2-7	TRBV27	CASSRLGTREQYF	TGTGCCAGCAGTCGACTAGGGACCCGCGAGCAGTACTTC
.	.	TRBJ1-4	TRBV7-3	CASSLTGATNEKLFF	TGTGCCAGCAGCTTAACAGGGGCGACTAATGAAAAACTGTTTTTT
.	.	TRBJ2-7	TRBV10-1	CASSETGSYEQYF	TGCGCCAGCAGTGAGACAGGGTCCTACGAGCAGTACTTC
.	.	TRBJ2-7	TRBV30	CAWSSENEQYF	TGTGCCTGGAGTTCGGAGAACGAGCAGTACTTC
.	.	TRBJ1-2	TRBV2	CASSSTARYGYTF	TGTGCCAGCAGCTCGACAGCGCGCTATGGCTACACCTTC
few	.	TRBJ1-5	TRBV7-9	CASSLESGGQPQHF	TGTGCCAGCAGCTTAGAGTCGGGGGGTCAGCCCCAGCATTTT